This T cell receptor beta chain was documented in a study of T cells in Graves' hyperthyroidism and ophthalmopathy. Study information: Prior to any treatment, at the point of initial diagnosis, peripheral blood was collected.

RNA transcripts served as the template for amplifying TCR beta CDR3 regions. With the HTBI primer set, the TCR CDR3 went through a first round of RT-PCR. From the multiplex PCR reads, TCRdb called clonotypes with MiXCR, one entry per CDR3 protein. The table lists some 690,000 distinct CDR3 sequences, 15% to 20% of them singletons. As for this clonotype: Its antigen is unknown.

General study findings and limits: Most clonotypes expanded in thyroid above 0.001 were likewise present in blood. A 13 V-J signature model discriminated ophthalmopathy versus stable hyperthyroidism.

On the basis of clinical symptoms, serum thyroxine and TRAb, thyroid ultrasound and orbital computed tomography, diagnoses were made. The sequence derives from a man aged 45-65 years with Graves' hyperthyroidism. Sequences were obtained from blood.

The CDR3 DNA sequence: TGTGCCAGCAGTGTGGCCGGGACCCTACAATACAATGAGCAGTTCTTC. It translates to CASSVAGTLQYNEQFF. This chain links TRBV2 with TRBJ2-1, with D possibly being TRBD1 or TRBD2 (5 bases each). Germline V CDR1 and CDR2: SNHLY, FYNNEI. This CDR3 region has 16 residues. V lost 4 bases to trimming and J lost 4 bases, with 17 bases between them.